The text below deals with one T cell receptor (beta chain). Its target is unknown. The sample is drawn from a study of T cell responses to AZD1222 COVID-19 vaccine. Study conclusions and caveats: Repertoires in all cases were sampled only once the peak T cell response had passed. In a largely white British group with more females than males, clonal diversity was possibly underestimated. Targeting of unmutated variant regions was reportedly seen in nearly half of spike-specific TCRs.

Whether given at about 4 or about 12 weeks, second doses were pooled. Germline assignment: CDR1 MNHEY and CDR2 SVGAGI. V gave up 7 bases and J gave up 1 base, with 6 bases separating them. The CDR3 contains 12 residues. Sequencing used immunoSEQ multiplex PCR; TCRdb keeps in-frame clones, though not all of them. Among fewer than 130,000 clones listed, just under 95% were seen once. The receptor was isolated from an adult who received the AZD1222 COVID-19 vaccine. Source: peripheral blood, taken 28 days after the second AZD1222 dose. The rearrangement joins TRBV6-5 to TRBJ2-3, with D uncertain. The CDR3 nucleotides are TGTGCCAGCATAGGCCGCACAGATACGCAGTATTTT. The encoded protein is CASIGRTDTQYF.